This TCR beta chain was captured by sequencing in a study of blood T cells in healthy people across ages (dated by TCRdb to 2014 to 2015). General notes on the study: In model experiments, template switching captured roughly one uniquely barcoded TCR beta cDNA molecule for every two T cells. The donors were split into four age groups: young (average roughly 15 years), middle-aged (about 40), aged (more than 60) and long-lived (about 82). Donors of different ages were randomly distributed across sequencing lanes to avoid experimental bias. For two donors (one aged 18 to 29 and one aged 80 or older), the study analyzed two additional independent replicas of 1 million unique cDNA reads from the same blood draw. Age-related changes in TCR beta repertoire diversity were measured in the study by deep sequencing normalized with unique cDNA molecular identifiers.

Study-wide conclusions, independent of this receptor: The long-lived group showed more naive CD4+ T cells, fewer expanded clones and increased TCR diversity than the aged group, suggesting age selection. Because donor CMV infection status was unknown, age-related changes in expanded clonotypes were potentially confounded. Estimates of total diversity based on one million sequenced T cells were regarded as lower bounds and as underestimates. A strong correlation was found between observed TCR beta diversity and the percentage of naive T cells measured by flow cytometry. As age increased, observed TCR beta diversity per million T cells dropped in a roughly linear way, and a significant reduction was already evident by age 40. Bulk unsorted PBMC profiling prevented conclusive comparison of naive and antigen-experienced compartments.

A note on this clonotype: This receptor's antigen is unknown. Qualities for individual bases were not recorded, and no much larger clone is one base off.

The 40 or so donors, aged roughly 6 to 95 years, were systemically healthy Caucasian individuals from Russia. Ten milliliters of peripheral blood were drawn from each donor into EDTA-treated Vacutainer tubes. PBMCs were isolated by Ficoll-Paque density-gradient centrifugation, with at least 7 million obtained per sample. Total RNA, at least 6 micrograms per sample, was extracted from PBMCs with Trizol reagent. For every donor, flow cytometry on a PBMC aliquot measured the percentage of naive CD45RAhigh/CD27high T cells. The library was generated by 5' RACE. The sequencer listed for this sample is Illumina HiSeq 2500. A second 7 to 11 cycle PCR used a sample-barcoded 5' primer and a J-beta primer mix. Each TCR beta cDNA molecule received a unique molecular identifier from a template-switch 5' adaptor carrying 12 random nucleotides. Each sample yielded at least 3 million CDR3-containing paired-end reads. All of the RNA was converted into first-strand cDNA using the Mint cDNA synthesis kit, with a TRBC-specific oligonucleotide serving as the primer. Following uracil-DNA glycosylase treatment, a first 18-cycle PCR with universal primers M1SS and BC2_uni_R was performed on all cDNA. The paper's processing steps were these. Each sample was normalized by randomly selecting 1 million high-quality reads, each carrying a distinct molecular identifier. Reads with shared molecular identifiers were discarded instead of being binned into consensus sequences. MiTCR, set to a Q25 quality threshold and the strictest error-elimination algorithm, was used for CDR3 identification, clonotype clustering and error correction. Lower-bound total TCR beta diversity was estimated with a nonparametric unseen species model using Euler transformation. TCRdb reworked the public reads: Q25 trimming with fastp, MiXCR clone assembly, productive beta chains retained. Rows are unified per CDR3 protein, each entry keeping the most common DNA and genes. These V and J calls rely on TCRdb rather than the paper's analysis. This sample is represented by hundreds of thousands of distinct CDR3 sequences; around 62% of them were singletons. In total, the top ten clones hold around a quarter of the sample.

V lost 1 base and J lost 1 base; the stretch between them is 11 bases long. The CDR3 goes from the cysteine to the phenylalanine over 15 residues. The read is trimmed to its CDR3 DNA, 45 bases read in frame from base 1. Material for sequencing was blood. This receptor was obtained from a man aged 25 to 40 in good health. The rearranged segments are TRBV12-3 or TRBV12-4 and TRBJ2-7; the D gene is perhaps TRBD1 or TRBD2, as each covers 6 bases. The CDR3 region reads CASSLVQGRSYEQYF. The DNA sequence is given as TGTGCCAGCAGTTTAGTCCAGGGGAGGTCCTACGAGCAGTACTTC.